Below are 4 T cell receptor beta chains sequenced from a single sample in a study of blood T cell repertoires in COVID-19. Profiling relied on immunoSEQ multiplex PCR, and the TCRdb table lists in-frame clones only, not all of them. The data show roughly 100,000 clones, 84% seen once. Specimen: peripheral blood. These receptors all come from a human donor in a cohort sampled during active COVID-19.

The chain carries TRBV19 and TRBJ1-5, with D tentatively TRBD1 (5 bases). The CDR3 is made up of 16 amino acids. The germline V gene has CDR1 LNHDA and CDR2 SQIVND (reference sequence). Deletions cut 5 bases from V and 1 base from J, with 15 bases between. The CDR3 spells CASSAIGRASNQPQHF. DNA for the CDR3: TGTGCCAGTAGTGCCATCGGCAGGGCAAGCAATCAGCCCCAGCATTTT.

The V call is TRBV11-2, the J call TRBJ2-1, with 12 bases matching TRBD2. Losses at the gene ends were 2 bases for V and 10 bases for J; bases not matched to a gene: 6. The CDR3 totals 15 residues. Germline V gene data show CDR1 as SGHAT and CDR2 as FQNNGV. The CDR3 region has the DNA TGTGCCAGCAGCTTACGAACTAGCGGGGGGTACGAGCAGTTCTTC. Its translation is CASSLRTSGGYEQFF.

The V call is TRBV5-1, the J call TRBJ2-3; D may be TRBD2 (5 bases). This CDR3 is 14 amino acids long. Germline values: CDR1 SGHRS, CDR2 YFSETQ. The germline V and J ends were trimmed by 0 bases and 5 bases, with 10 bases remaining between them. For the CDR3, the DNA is TGCGCCAGCAGCTTGGCGTCCCGGGAAGATACGCAGTATTTT. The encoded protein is CASSLASREDTQYF.

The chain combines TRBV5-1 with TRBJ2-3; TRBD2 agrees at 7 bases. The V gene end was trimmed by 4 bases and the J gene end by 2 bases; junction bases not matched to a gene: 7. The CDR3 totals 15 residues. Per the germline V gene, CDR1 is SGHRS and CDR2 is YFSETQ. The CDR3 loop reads CASSPFRGDTDTQYF. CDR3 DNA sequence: TGCGCCAGCAGCCCGTTTCGGGGGGACACAGATACGCAGTATTTT.